A single sample is the source of the 20 T cell receptor beta chains below, sequenced in a study of T-cell memory formation after mild COVID-19. TCRdb fed the 5' RACE reads into MiXCR, producing one record per CDR3 protein. The table has some 64,000 distinct CDR3 sequences, 9% to 9.5% seen once. The sample was PBMCs or a T cell subset sorted from them (not recorded which). The receptors here all came from a man between 18 and 35 years old who had mild COVID-19 (a few samples of this study predate the infection). Cell type and time point are not known.

This clonotype was detected only a few times. This chain connects TRBV10-2 to TRBJ2-2; D is unclear. CDR3 length: 12 residues. Germline CDR1 is WSHSY and CDR2 is SAAADI. The ends were cut back, 3 bases at V and 8 bases at J, with 7 bases in the middle. This CDR3 reads CASSERTGELFF. In DNA form, the CDR3 reads TGCGCCAGCAGTGAACGAACAGGGGAGCTGTTTTTT.

The chain is built from TRBV11-2 and TRBJ2-1; 7 nucleotides agree with TRBD1. Germline CDR1 SGHAT, CDR2 FQNNGV. The ends lost 5 bases at V and 8 bases at J; junction bases unmatched: 6. The CDR3 covers 13 residues. The CDR3 sequence is CASSRGLVDEQFF. The CDR3 coding sequence is TGTGCCAGCAGCAGGGGGCTGGTCGATGAGCAGTTCTTC.

This chain connects TRBV4-3 to TRBJ1-2; perhaps TRBD1 as D (6 bases). The germline CDR1 and CDR2 sequences are LGHNA and YSLEER. V was cut by 1 base and J by 2 bases, with 14 bases left in between. There are 16 residues in the CDR3. This CDR3 is CASSQGGFGQNYGYTF. The CDR3 DNA reads TGCGCCAGCAGCCAAGGTGGTTTTGGACAGAACTATGGCTACACCTTC.

The chain employs TRBV5-1 and TRBJ1-2, with D possibly matching TRBD1 (5 bases). The V gene lost 0 bases and the J gene lost 2 bases, with 8 bases spanning the gap. This CDR3 has 14 residues. Germline V gene data show CDR1 as SGHRS and CDR2 as YFSETQ. In DNA, the CDR3 is TGCGCCAGCAGCTTGGCTGGGGGAAACTATGGCTACACCTTC. Translating gives CASSLAGGNYGYTF.

The rearrangement links TRBV11-3 to TRBJ2-3, with TRBD1 identical over 11 bases. The CDR3 extends over 17 amino acids. With 4 bases clipped from V and 4 bases from J, the junction kept 10 bases outside the gene matches. CDR1 is SGHNT and CDR2 is YENEEA in the germline V gene. For the CDR3, the DNA is TGTGCCAGCAGCTCCAGCGGACCGGGACAGGGGGCAGATACGCAGTATTTT. Residues: CASSSSGPGQGADTQYF.

This clonotype was seen only a few times. The gene calls are TRBV19 and TRBJ1-5; 7 nucleotides agree with TRBD1. Germline V CDR1 and CDR2: LNHDA, SQIVND (reference sequence). The CDR3 covers 15 residues. V lost 7 bases to trimming and J lost 1 base; unmatched junction nucleotides: 7. CDR3 amino acids: CASTKTGWSNQPQHF. The CDR3 bases are TGTGCCAGTACCAAGACAGGGTGGAGCAATCAGCCCCAGCATTTT.

This chain joins TRBV5-1 and TRBJ2-3; TRBD1 matches 8 bases. CDR3 size: 16 residues. Per germline, CDR1 SGHRS and CDR2 YFSETQ. Losses at the gene ends were 0 bases for V and 4 bases for J; bases not matched to a gene: 7. This chain's CDR3 is CASSLAVQGASDTQYF. CDR3 bases: TGCGCCAGCAGCTTGGCCGTCCAGGGGGCCTCAGATACGCAGTATTTT.

This clonotype occurred a few times. The V and J genes are TRBV6-6 and TRBJ2-7; tentatively, D is TRBD1 (5 bases). Trimming removed 2 bases from V and 6 bases from J, with 8 bases in between. CDR1 is MNHNY and CDR2 is SVGAGI in the germline V gene (reference sequence). This CDR3 has 12 residues. CDR3 sequence reads: CASSYQGREQYV. CDR3 nucleotides: TGTGCCAGCAGTTACCAGGGCCGCGAGCAGTACGTC.

This clonotype was seen a handful of times. The chain couples TRBV6-2 or TRBV6-3 to TRBJ1-2, with no clear D. From germline, CDR1 is MNHEY and CDR2 SVGEGT. CDR3 length: 15 residues. The V end was cut by 6 bases, the J end by 5 bases, with 19 bases between. The CDR3 loop reads CASSTWTSRAYGYTF. CDR3 nucleotides: TGTGCCAGCAGCACTTGGACCTCAAGGGCTTATGGCTACACCTTC.

Ten or more counts support this clonotype. This chain links TRBV5-5 with TRBJ2-5, with D unclear. V lost 1 base, J lost 6 bases, and 7 bases lay in between. Germline V CDR1 and CDR2: SGHKS, YYEKEE (reference sequence). The CDR3 has 12 residues. In DNA form, the CDR3 reads TGTGCCAGCAGCTTGTTTACTCAGACCCAGTACTTC. Its translation: CASSLFTQTQYF.

In this sample, this clonotype turned up many times. The chain links TRBV20-1 to TRBJ2-3; 10 bases match TRBD2. V gave up 6 bases and J gave up 1 base; unmatched junction bases: 4. The CDR3 runs to 14 residues. Germline CDR1 and CDR2: DFQATT and SNEGSKA (reference sequence). The CDR3 bases are TGCAGTGCCCACGGGACTAGCGGCACAGATACGCAGTATTTT. This sequence encodes CSAHGTSGTDTQYF.

This clonotype was seen only a few times. The gene calls are TRBV6-2 or TRBV6-3 and TRBJ2-5, with D perhaps matching TRBD2 (5 bases). V shed 5 bases and J shed 13 bases, with 14 bases lying between them. Germline lookup yields CDR1 MNHEY and CDR2 SVGEGT. The CDR3 sequence is 11 residues long. The CDR3 spells CASSERAPRYF. For the CDR3, the DNA is TGTGCCAGCAGTGAGAGGGCCCCCCGGTACTTC.

This rearrangement joins TRBV7-2 to TRBJ2-6; no firm D call. CDR1 SGHTA and CDR2 FQGNSA come from the germline V gene. Trimming cost V 5 bases and J 2 bases, with 10 bases left between them. The CDR3 spans 15 residues. The CDR3 protein is CASSPDATGANVLTF. The CDR3 DNA is TGTGCCAGCAGCCCGGACGCAACTGGGGCCAACGTCCTGACTTTC.

The chain employs TRBV20-1 and TRBJ1-4; D unresolved. V lost 5 bases and J lost 7, with 14 bases in between. The V gene's germline CDR1 is DFQATT and CDR2 SNEGSKA (reference sequence). This CDR3 spans 13 amino acids. The CDR3 region is CSAYGPLGEKLFF. The CDR3 nucleotides are TGCAGTGCTTACGGGCCCTTAGGTGAAAAACTGTTTTTT.

The chain recombines TRBV6-4 with TRBJ2-2; D not resolved. V lost 4 bases and J 2 bases, leaving 5 bases between the germline ends. This CDR3 spans 13 amino acids. Germline V gives CDR1 MRHNA, CDR2 SNTAGT. CDR3 amino acids: CASSGSNTGELFF. In DNA form, the CDR3 reads TGTGCCAGCAGTGGGTCCAACACCGGGGAGCTGTTTTTT.

This clonotype was seen a handful of times. This chain uses TRBV12-3 or TRBV12-4 with TRBJ1-2, with 12 bases identical to TRBD1. The CDR3 is 15 amino acids. V trimming: 7 bases; J trimming: 4 bases; junction bases outside the gene matches: 7. CDR3: CASIGTGGSGYGYTF. The CDR3 DNA reads as TGTGCCAGCATCGGGACAGGGGGCTCTGGCTATGGCTACACCTTC.

The DNA of the CDR3 is TGTGCCAGCAGCTCCTCCGCCGGCGCCCTACAGAATGAGCAGTTCTTC. This gives the protein CASSSSAGALQNEQFF. This chain connects TRBV7-2 to TRBJ2-1, with unresolved D. Per germline, CDR1 SGHTA and CDR2 FQGNSA. The CDR3 length is 16 residues. V lost 4 bases and J 7 bases, leaving 20 bases between the germline ends.

A few counts support this clonotype. The chain links TRBV4-2 to TRBJ2-7, with D possibly being TRBD2 (7 bases). This CDR3 contains 18 residues. Trimming removed 0 bases at V and 3 bases at J, with 21 bases between. Germline assignment: CDR1 LGHNA and CDR2 YNFKEQ. The CDR3 nucleotides are TGTGCCAGCAGCCAAGATCTTCGGACGGGGGGCCAGTACTACGAGCAGTACTTC. Translated, it gives CASSQDLRTGGQYYEQYF.

This sequence joins TRBV12-3 or TRBV12-4 and TRBJ2-3; 7 nucleotides line up with TRBD2. Unmatched junction bases numbered 5, after V lost 0 bases and J lost 11 bases. CDR3 length equals 13 residues. The CDR3 sequence is CASSLAGAGLQYF. In DNA form, the CDR3 reads TGTGCCAGCAGTTTAGCGGGAGCGGGGCTGCAGTATTTT.

Many counts were recorded for this clonotype. V gene TRBV20-1 combines with J gene TRBJ1-3; possible D gene TRBD1, 6 bases. The CDR3 has 12 residues. V was shortened by 2 bases and J by 4 bases, with 6 bases between the two germline ends. Germline CDR1 and CDR2: DFQATT and SNEGSKA (reference sequence). CDR3 amino acids: CSARQGGNTIYF. DNA of the CDR3: TGCAGTGCTAGACAGGGGGGAAACACCATATATTTT.